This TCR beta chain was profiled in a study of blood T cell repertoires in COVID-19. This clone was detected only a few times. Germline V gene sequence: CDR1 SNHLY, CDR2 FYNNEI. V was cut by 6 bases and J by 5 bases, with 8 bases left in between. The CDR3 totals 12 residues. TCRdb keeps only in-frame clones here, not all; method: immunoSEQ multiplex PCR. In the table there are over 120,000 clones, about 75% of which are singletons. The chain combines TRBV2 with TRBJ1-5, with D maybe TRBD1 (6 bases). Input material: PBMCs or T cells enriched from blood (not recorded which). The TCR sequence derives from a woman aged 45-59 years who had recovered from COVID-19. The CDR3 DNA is TGTGCCAGCAGCGCAGGGGATCAGCCCCAGCATTTT. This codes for CASSAGDQPQHF. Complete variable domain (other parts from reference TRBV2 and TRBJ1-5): EPEVTQTPSHQVTQMGQEVILRCVPISNHLYFYWYRQILGQKVEFLVSFYNNEISEKSEIFDDQFSVERPDGSNFTLKIRSTKLEDSAMYFCASSAGDQPQHFGDGTRLSIL.